A selection of T cell receptor beta chains follows, all from one sample in a study of blood T cells in healthy people across ages. TCRdb recomputed calls from the 5' RACE reads with MiXCR, one row per CDR3 protein. The table lists 1,500,000 or so distinct CDR3 sequences, approximately 59% of them singletons. The sample was blood. All receptors derive from a man younger than 35 in good health. Both conserved end residues are part of each CDR3. The D gene is left open where the match is weak. Clone size, where shown, is once, few, many, or a class for clones that have expanded.

D: TRBD1
J: TRBJ2-2
V: TRBV5-5
size: once
DNA: TGTGCCAGCAGCTACGCACAGGGGGCGAGTACCGGGGAGCTGTTTTTT
CDR3: CASSYAQGASTGELFF

D: TRBD1
J: TRBJ1-1
V: TRBV7-6
size: -
DNA: TGTGCCAGCAGCCGAACAGGGGGGGCCACTGAAGCTTTCTTT
CDR3: CASSRTGGATEAFF

D: -
J: TRBJ2-7
V: TRBV28
size: few
DNA: TGTGCCAGCAGTCACTCATCCGGAGGGGCGAACTACGAGCAGTACTTC
CDR3: CASSHSSGGANYEQYF

D: -
J: TRBJ1-3
V: TRBV7-2
size: -
DNA: TGTGCCAGCGTTGAGGGCATCGCTGGAAACACCATATATTTT
CDR3: CASVEGIAGNTIYF

D: -
J: TRBJ2-7
V: TRBV5-1
size: -
DNA: TGCGCCAGCAGCACCCAAACGGGCCTCACCTACGAGCAGTACTTC
CDR3: CASSTQTGLTYEQYF

D: TRBD2
J: TRBJ2-7
V: TRBV4-2
size: -
DNA: TGTGCCAGCAGCCAACCGGGACTAGTCTACGAGCAGTACTTC
CDR3: CASSQPGLVYEQYF

D: -
J: TRBJ1-2
V: TRBV12-3/TRBV12-4
size: -
DNA: TGTGCCAGCAGCCTACCCCTATCCCATGGCTACACCTTC
CDR3: CASSLPLSHGYTF

D: -
J: TRBJ1-2
V: TRBV6-2/TRBV6-3
size: -
DNA: TGTGCCAGCAACCTCCTGTTGGGAGAATATGGCTACACCTTC
CDR3: CASNLLLGEYGYTF

D: -
J: TRBJ2-7
V: TRBV13
size: -
DNA: TGTGCCAGCAGCCTGTCGGACGTCTCCTACGAGCAGTACTTC
CDR3: CASSLSDVSYEQYF

D: -
J: TRBJ2-3
V: TRBV7-9
size: -
DNA: TGTGCCAGCAGCTTTCTGGAAGGGGTAACAGATACGCAGTATTTT
CDR3: CASSFLEGVTDTQYF

D: TRBD2
J: TRBJ2-3
V: TRBV7-2
size: few
DNA: TGTGCCAGCAGCTTAGTGGGACTAGCGGGACACTCAGATACGCAGTATTTT
CDR3: CASSLVGLAGHSDTQYF